One and the same sample provided the 8 T cell receptor beta chains below, sequenced in a study of blood T cells in healthy people across ages. Next came a second PCR, run for about 7 to 12 cycles, which used a sample-barcoded 5' primer along with a J-beta primer mix. TCRdb itself ran the 5' RACE reads through MiXCR, one entry per CDR3 protein. The data show a few hundred thousand distinct CDR3 sequences, with about 25% seen just once and about 18% held by the top ten. Material for sequencing was blood. Receptor source: a woman aged 70 to 79 in good health.

The J gene is TRBJ2-6, the V gene TRBV7-2, with D hard to call. The V gene's germline CDR1 is SGHTA and CDR2 FQGNSA. Trimming stripped 1 base from V and 0 bases from J, with 10 bases between. This CDR3 has 17 residues. CDR3 loop: CASSLGTPFSGANVLTF. The CDR3 DNA reads TGTGCCAGCAGCTTAGGAACGCCCTTCTCTGGGGCCAACGTCCTGACTTTC.

V and J are TRBV7-6 and TRBJ1-3; a weak D match, TRBD1 (5 bases). V lost 0 bases, J lost 4 bases, and 13 bases lay in between. Looked up from germline, CDR1 is SGHVS and CDR2 is FNYEAQ. The CDR3 length is 16 residues. CDR3 sequence reads: CASSLAGAGPGNTIYF. CDR3 bases: TGTGCCAGCAGCTTAGCGGGCGCGGGGCCCGGAAACACCATATATTTT. Full variable domain (missing parts from reference TRBV7-6 and TRBJ1-3): GAGVSQSPRYKVTKRGQDVALRCDPISGHVSLYWYRQALGQGPEFLTYFNYEAQQDKSGLPNDRFSAERPEGSISTLTIQRTEQRDSAMYRCASSLAGAGPGNTIYFGEGSWLTVV.

The rearrangement links TRBV20-1 to TRBJ1-3; 7 bases map to TRBD1. Germline V lookup: CDR1 DFQATT, CDR2 SNEGSKA (reference sequence). The CDR3 extends over 17 amino acids. V dropped 1 base and J dropped 0; count of bases not matched to a gene: 9. DNA for the CDR3: TGCAGTGCTAGAGGGACAGGTAGAACACACTCTGGAAACACCATATATTTT. The encoded protein is CSARGTGRTHSGNTIYF.

This clonotype was counted only a few times. This rearrangement joins TRBV4-2 to TRBJ2-7; tentative D call: TRBD2 (7 bases). The length of the CDR3 is 16 residues. From germline, CDR1 is LGHNA and CDR2 YNFKEQ. The V and J ends lost 4 bases and 2 bases respectively, with 18 bases between them. The DNA of the CDR3 is TGTGCCAGCAGCCTTTCCTTGGGGGGGCGCACCTACGAGCAGTACTTC. It encodes CASSLSLGGRTYEQYF.

This clonotype has a handful of counts. Written as DNA, the CDR3 is TGTGCCAGCAGCCCCCCTCATGACAGGGCCGGCGATACGCAGTATTTT. As protein: CASSPPHDRAGDTQYF. The chain employs TRBV3-1 and TRBJ2-3; 7 positions match TRBD1. With V trimmed by 4 bases and J by 6 bases, 13 bases remained unmatched. There are 16 residues in the CDR3. CDR1 is LGHDT and CDR2 is YNNKEL in the germline V gene (reference sequence).

The chain uses TRBV9 and TRBJ2-6; possibly TRBD2 for D (5 bases). Germline CDR1 reads SGDLS; CDR2 reads YYNGEE. Trimming took off 5 bases at V and 0 bases at J, with 18 bases between the two ends. The CDR3 totals 18 residues. The CDR3 bases are TGTGCCAGCAGTGGATTTCGGGGTGGAGGCTCTGGGGCCAACGTCCTGACTTTC. It is translated as CASSGFRGGGSGANVLTF.

The count of this clonotype is one. This chain connects TRBV10-3 to TRBJ1-1; D is possibly TRBD1 (6 bases). This CDR3 has 14 amino acids. Germline V gene data show CDR1 as ENHRY and CDR2 as SYGVKD. V was shortened by 5 bases and J by 1 base, with 11 bases between the two germline ends. The CDR3 region is CAISTQDRNTEAFF. In nucleotides, the CDR3 is TGTGCCATCAGTACTCAGGACAGGAACACTGAAGCTTTCTTT.

In its sample, this clonotype was seen a few times. This chain joins TRBV6-5 and TRBJ2-7, with 10 bases lining up with TRBD2. This CDR3 is built from 16 residues. J gave up 0 bases and V 4 bases, and 6 bases lay outside the gene matches. In germline, CDR1 is MNHEY, CDR2 SVGAGI. The CDR3 here is CASSSTTSGSSYEQYF. Written as DNA, the CDR3 is TGTGCCAGCAGTTCCACGACTAGCGGGTCCTCCTACGAGCAGTACTTC.